The entry below gives a single T cell receptor beta chain sequence along with its context. Per the authors' pipeline: Scientists estimated how many nucleated cells there were by amplifying reference gene primers. Libraries were prepared by immunoSEQ multiplex PCR; TCRdb keeps only in-frame clonotypes and omits some of them. Clone size and the V and J calls come from that table; the DNA yielded D and trimming. The sample consists of 110,000 to 150,000 clones, approximately 80% of them appearing once. The data were taken from a study of blood T cell repertoires in COVID-19. Study-wide background: Samples came from the United States, Italy and Spain, spanning acute and convalescent COVID-19.

The CDR3 spans 13 residues. Germline values: CDR1 MNHEY, CDR2 SVGAGI. The clonotype originates from a woman in her 50s with acute or convalescent COVID-19. Input material: peripheral blood. The chain combines TRBV6-5 with TRBJ2-3; D is perhaps TRBD1 (6 bases). The CDR3 sequence: CALKQGTTDTQYF. The CDR3 nucleotides read TGTGCTTTAAAACAGGGAACCACAGATACGCAGTATTTT.